These 14 T cell receptor beta chains were sequenced from one sample in a study of sequential checkpoint blockade in melanoma. TCRdb keeps only in-frame clones here, not all; method: immunoSEQ multiplex PCR. Among 20,000 to 25,000 clones listed, 80% to 90% were seen once. Noted treatment: randomized to nivolumab then ipilimumab (arm A) or the reverse (arm B). The sequenced sample was CD8+ T cells sorted from blood (inferred from file names), obtained from a patient given nivolumab and ipilimumab in sequence. Receptor source: a human donor with melanoma.

V usage is TRBV30 and J usage is TRBJ1-1; D may be TRBD1 (5 bases). The CDR3 covers 13 residues. V lost 3 bases and J lost 10, with 18 bases in between. The germline gives CDR1 GTSNPN, CDR2 SVGIG (reference sequence). The CDR3 protein is CAWSPWGEYGAFF. In DNA, the CDR3 is TGTGCCTGGAGCCCCTGGGGGGAATATGGAGCTTTCTTT.

The chain carries TRBV4-3 and TRBJ1-2; 11 bases match TRBD1. This CDR3 region has 14 residues. Germline V gene data show CDR1 as LGHNA and CDR2 as YSLEER. The V and J ends lost 4 bases and 8 bases, in that order; junction bases with no gene match: 6. CDR3 amino acids: CASSLGQGAWGYTF. The CDR3 nucleotides are TGCGCCAGCAGCCTCGGACAGGGGGCTTGGGGCTACACCTTC.

The rearrangement joins TRBV9 to TRBJ2-2; maybe TRBD1 (5 bases). Germline V gene sequence: CDR1 SGDLS, CDR2 YYNGEE. Trimming took 2 bases from V and 5 from J, leaving 7 bases between them. The CDR3 loop spans 13 amino acids. In nucleotides, the CDR3 is TGTGCCAGCAGCGTCAGGGATACCGGGGAGCTGTTTTTT. This encodes CASSVRDTGELFF. The full variable domain, with the rest looked up from reference TRBV9 and TRBJ2-2, is DSGVTQTPKHLITATGQRVTLRCSPRSGDLSVYWYQQSLDQGLQFLIQYYNGEERAKGNILERFSAQQFPDLHSELNLSSLELGDSALYFCASSVRDTGELFFGEGSRLTVL.

This clone was counted a few times. This specimen includes other DNA sequences encoding the same CDR3. The gene calls are TRBV9 and TRBJ2-7; possible D gene TRBD1, 5 bases. The V gene lost 0 bases and the J gene lost 0 bases, with 10 bases spanning the gap. The V gene's germline CDR1 is SGDLS and CDR2 YYNGEE. The CDR3 runs 15 residues. In DNA, the CDR3 is TGTGCCAGCAGCGTAGAGGGGCTTAGCTCCTACGAGCAGTACTTC. This gives the protein CASSVEGLSSYEQYF.

The rearrangement links TRBV11-2 to TRBJ2-3; 11 bases agree with TRBD1. This CDR3 spans 17 amino acids. After removal of 4 bases from V and 0 bases from J, the junction contained 6 bases not matched to a gene. The germline V gene encodes CDR1 SGHAT and CDR2 FQNNGV. CDR3: CASSWTGGFGSTDTQYF. The CDR3 DNA sequence: TGTGCCAGCAGCTGGACAGGGGGCTTCGGGAGCACAGATACGCAGTATTTT.

J is TRBJ2-2 and V is TRBV27; 8 bases line up with TRBD2. The CDR3 is 15 amino acids. J lost 7 bases, V lost 11 bases, and 15 bases had no gene match. The germline V gene encodes CDR1 MNHEY and CDR2 SMNVEV (reference sequence). CDR3 in amino acids: CASASGTRGVGELFF. In DNA, the CDR3 is TGTGCCTCCGCTTCCGGGACTAGGGGTGTCGGGGAGCTGTTTTTT.

V and J are TRBV5-1 and TRBJ2-5, with TRBD2 identical over 14 bases. The J segment lost 2 bases and the V segment lost 0 bases, leaving 6 bases of the junction unmatched. Germline values: CDR1 SGHRS, CDR2 YFSETQ. CDR3 length: 18 amino acids. CDR3 region: CASSLGLAGGPEQETQYF. CDR3 nucleotide sequence: TGCGCCAGCAGCTTGGGACTAGCGGGAGGGCCAGAACAAGAGACCCAGTACTTC. Full variable domain (outside the CDR3, taken from reference TRBV5-1 and TRBJ2-5): KAGVTQTPRYLIKTRGQQVTLSCSPISGHRSVSWYQQTPGQGLQFLFEYFSETQRNKGNFPGRFSGRQFSNSRSEMNVSTLELGDSALYLCASSLGLAGGPEQETQYFGPGTRLLVL.

The chain combines TRBV7-8 with TRBJ2-7; 8 nucleotides align to TRBD1. J gave up 4 bases and V 1 base, and 12 bases lay outside the gene matches. Germline CDR1 is SGHVS and CDR2 is FQNEAQ. The CDR3 extends over 17 amino acids. The CDR3 region is CASSLVFPGQVFYEQYF. CDR3 in DNA: TGTGCCAGCAGCTTAGTTTTCCCGGGACAGGTATTTTACGAGCAGTACTTC.

This clone is medium-sized in the sample. The CDR3 region is CASSPMTPLREQYF. CDR3 in DNA: TGTGCCAGCTCTCCGATGACCCCACTACGCGAGCAGTACTTC. The chain employs TRBV27 and TRBJ2-7; no clear D. Germline V lookup: CDR1 MNHEY, CDR2 SMNVEV (reference sequence). This CDR3 is 14 amino acids long. The germline V and J ends were trimmed by 8 bases and 6 bases, with 20 bases remaining between them.

The J gene is TRBJ1-1, the V gene TRBV10-3; D not resolved. CDR3 length equals 11 residues. Germline CDR1 and CDR2: ENHRY and SYGVKD. V was cut by 11 bases and J by 1 base, with 8 bases left in between. The DNA for the CDR3 is TGTGCCGTAGGAGAGAACACTGAAGCTTTCTTT. Residues: CAVGENTEAFF.

The chain employs TRBV28 and TRBJ2-1, with 7 nucleotides matching TRBD2. The CDR3 runs to 13 residues. From germline, CDR1 is MDHEN and CDR2 SYDVKM. The V gene end was trimmed by 3 bases and the J gene end by 10 bases; junction bases not matched to a gene: 6. CDR3 residues: CASSLGEGYEQFF. Here the CDR3 DNA reads TGTGCCAGCAGTTTGGGGGAGGGATACGAGCAGTTCTTC.

The V gene is TRBV18, the J gene TRBJ2-5; 9 bases agree with TRBD2. Germline CDR1 KGHSH, CDR2 LQKENI. CDR3 size: 16 residues. Unmatched junction bases numbered 8, after V lost 1 base and J lost 5 bases. The CDR3 sequence: CASSPLGGGAAETQYF. The DNA of the CDR3 is TGTGCCAGCTCACCACTCGGCGGGGGGGCCGCGGAGACCCAGTACTTC.

The chain has TRBV9 and TRBJ2-5, with 11 bases matching TRBD1. Germline loops: CDR1 SGDLS, CDR2 YYNGEE. The CDR3 consists of 15 residues. V shed 2 bases and J 4 bases; nucleotides not matched to a gene: 4. This chain's CDR3 is CASSVDRGRLETQYF. The CDR3 DNA reads as TGTGCCAGCAGCGTGGACAGGGGGCGTTTAGAGACCCAGTACTTC.

This clone was seen more than once but under ten times. V and J are TRBV4-3 and TRBJ2-3; 7 bases match TRBD2. J was trimmed by 1 base and V by 0 bases; bases with no gene match: 7. The germline V gene encodes CDR1 LGHNA and CDR2 YSLEER. This CDR3 comprises 17 residues. The CDR3 region is CASSQDRVSGGTDTQYF. CDR3 sequence (DNA): TGCGCCAGCAGCCAAGATAGGGTGAGCGGGGGCACAGATACGCAGTATTTT.